The 16 T cell receptor beta chains below all came from one sample that was sequenced in a study of T cell changes during pregnancy in multiple sclerosis. Assay used: immunoSEQ multiplex PCR; TCRdb lists only in-frame clones, some missing. The sample holds 90,000 to 120,000 clones; around 93% are singletons and the top ten take around 0.96%. This sample comprised peripheral blood, obtained before pregnancy. The receptor source for this set is a female donor with multiple sclerosis, enrolled in a pregnancy study.

This chain uses TRBV6-1 with TRBJ2-7, with 7 nucleotides matching TRBD1. The CDR3 sequence is 15 residues long. The germline CDR1 and CDR2 sequences are MNHNS and SASEGT. With V trimmed by 6 bases and J by 6 bases, 14 bases remained unmatched. This CDR3 is CASRPRQGKVSEQYF. The CDR3 DNA sequence: TGTGCCAGCAGGCCGAGACAGGGTAAGGTGTCCGAGCAGTACTTC.

The V call is TRBV5-1, the J call TRBJ1-3, with D unresolved. Trimming cost V 0 bases and J 0 bases, with 10 bases left between them. Germline values: CDR1 SGHRS, CDR2 YFSETQ. The CDR3 totals 16 residues. In DNA form, the CDR3 reads TGCGCCAGCAGCTTGGATGGGAGAAGCTCTGGAAACACCATATATTTT. Residues: CASSLDGRSSGNTIYF.

The chain employs TRBV4-1 and TRBJ2-5; TRBD1 might be the D (7 bases). The germline CDR1 and CDR2 sequences are MGHRA and YSYEKL. The CDR3 is 15 amino acids. Between the trimmed V and J ends, which lost 0 bases and 5 bases, there was a span of 13 bases. Here the CDR3 reads CASSQENPGGETQYF. CDR3 bases: TGCGCCAGCAGCCAAGAAAATCCAGGGGGGGAGACCCAGTACTTC.

V is TRBV5-1 and J is TRBJ2-7; 7 bases are shared with TRBD1. The J segment lost 1 base and the V segment lost 0 bases, leaving 4 bases of the junction unmatched. The germline CDR1 and CDR2 sequences are SGHRS and YFSETQ. The CDR3 runs to 15 residues. Here the CDR3 reads CASSLVGQESYEQYF. Here the CDR3 DNA reads TGCGCCAGCAGCTTGGTTGGACAGGAGTCCTACGAGCAGTACTTC.

The chain carries TRBV5-6 and TRBJ2-2; D not certain. The V gene's germline CDR1 is SGHDT and CDR2 YYEEEE. V was shortened by 2 bases and J by 8 bases, with 7 bases between the two germline ends. This CDR3 spans 12 amino acids. The CDR3 sequence: CASSLAGGELFF. The CDR3 DNA sequence: TGTGCCAGCAGCTTAGCAGGAGGGGAGCTGTTTTTT.

This chain connects TRBV7-9 to TRBJ1-2; 8 positions agree with TRBD1. Germline lookup yields CDR1 SEHNR and CDR2 FQNEAQ (reference sequence). The CDR3 spans 14 residues. The V and J ends lost 1 base and 8 bases, in that order; junction bases with no gene match: 6. The chain's CDR3 is CASSLGAGGAGYTF. The CDR3 DNA sequence: TGTGCCAGCAGCTTAGGAGCAGGGGGCGCGGGCTACACCTTC.

This chain connects TRBV5-6 to TRBJ2-1; possible D gene TRBD2, 5 bases. V lost 3 bases, J lost 9 bases, and 10 bases lay in between. The CDR3 totals 12 residues. The germline gives CDR1 SGHDT, CDR2 YYEEEE. CDR3 bases: TGTGCCAGCAGCTCCTTAGCGATTGAGCAGTTCTTC. Protein: CASSSLAIEQFF.

CDR3 DNA: TGTGCCAGCAGCTTAGGATCCACGGGTACCCAAGAGACCCAGTACTTC. It encodes CASSLGSTGTQETQYF. The chain couples TRBV11-1 to TRBJ2-5; D is uncertain. Per germline, CDR1 SGHAT and CDR2 FQDESV (reference sequence). The V end lost 1 base, the J end lost 1 base, and 13 bases lay between the germline ends. This CDR3 contains 16 residues. Combining the CDR3 with reference TRBV11-1 and TRBJ2-5 gives the whole variable domain EAEVAQSPRYKITEKSQAVAFWCDPISGHATLYWYRQILGQGPELLVQFQDESVVDDSQLPKDRFSAERLKGVDSTLKIQPAELGDSAMYLCASSLGSTGTQETQYFGPGTRLLVL.

This clone was recorded only once. This chain uses TRBV27 with TRBJ2-7; 11 bases line up with TRBD1. The CDR3 is 14 residues long. Germline V gene sequence: CDR1 MNHEY, CDR2 SMNVEV (reference sequence). Unmatched junction bases numbered 6, after V lost 6 bases and J lost 5 bases. As DNA, the CDR3 is TGTGCCAGCAGCTTGGGACAGGGGGGCGACGAGCAGTACTTC. It translates to CASSLGQGGDEQYF.

The V call is TRBV9, the J call TRBJ2-1; tentatively, D is TRBD2 (6 bases). Trimming removed 4 bases at V and 6 bases at J, with 11 bases between. The germline CDR1 and CDR2 sequences are SGDLS and YYNGEE. The CDR3 has 13 amino acids. CDR3 nucleotide sequence: TGTGCCAGCAGCCTCGGAGGGAGCAATGAGCAGTTCTTC. This codes for CASSLGGSNEQFF. The whole variable domain, remainder taken from reference TRBV9 and TRBJ2-1, is DSGVTQTPKHLITATGQRVTLRCSPRSGDLSVYWYQQSLDQGLQFLIQYYNGEERAKGNILERFSAQQFPDLHSELNLSSLELGDSALYFCASSLGGSNEQFFGPGTRLTVL.

The V and J genes are TRBV4-1 and TRBJ2-2; a possible D gene is TRBD2 (5 bases). The CDR3 has 21 amino acids. In germline, CDR1 is MGHRA, CDR2 YSYEKL. V was shortened by 2 bases and J by 4 bases, with 29 bases between the two germline ends. CDR3 bases: TGCGCCAGCAGCCAAAGACCCTCTTCGAGGGTTAGGAGTTCGGGCACCGGGGAGCTGTTTTTT. It translates to CASSQRPSSRVRSSGTGELFF.

The chain joins TRBV9 to TRBJ2-7; the match to TRBD2 covers 8 bases. Germline loops: CDR1 SGDLS, CDR2 YYNGEE. The junction had 6 bases not matched to a gene; V was cut back by 0 bases and J by 4 bases. This CDR3 is built from 15 residues. CDR3 bases: TGTGCCAGCAGCGTAGGCGGCGGGAGGCCTTACGAGCAGTACTTC. Translating gives CASSVGGGRPYEQYF.

The CDR3 nucleotides are TGTGCCTGGAGTGAGGGGTTTTATAGCAATCAGCCCCAGCATTTT. Its protein is CAWSEGFYSNQPQHF. The rearrangement uses TRBV30 and TRBJ1-5; tentatively, D is TRBD1 (5 bases). Germline V gene lookup returns CDR1 GTSNPN and CDR2 SVGIG (reference sequence). CDR3 length: 15 amino acids. The germline V and J ends were trimmed by 1 base and 0 bases, with 10 bases remaining between them.

The rearrangement uses TRBV7-2 and TRBJ2-2; 7 positions match TRBD2. The CDR3 covers 15 residues. The V and J ends lost 7 bases and 5 bases, in that order; junction bases with no gene match: 10. Per germline, CDR1 SGHTA and CDR2 FQGNSA. CDR3 residues: CASTQGGPGTGELFF. The DNA of the CDR3 is TGTGCCAGCACCCAGGGAGGGCCGGGAACCGGGGAGCTGTTTTTT.

The J gene is TRBJ1-1, the V gene TRBV4-2; D is unresolved. The V end lost 0 bases, the J end lost 10 bases, and 12 bases lay between the germline ends. Germline CDR1 LGHNA, CDR2 YNFKEQ. The CDR3 is 13 residues long. Here the CDR3 DNA reads TGTGCCAGCAGCCAAGATCTCGGGGAGGTAGCTTTCTTT. Residues: CASSQDLGEVAFF.

This clone was detected only once. V is TRBV28 and J is TRBJ1-5, with a possible D match to TRBD1 (5 bases). This CDR3 is 16 amino acids long. Trimming left V 3 bases short and J 3 bases short, with 15 bases between. CDR1 is MDHEN and CDR2 is SYDVKM in the germline V gene. Written as DNA, the CDR3 is TGTGCCAGCAGTTTGGGGGGTATAAACCCCAATCAGCCCCAGCATTTT. Translation: CASSLGGINPNQPQHF.